Listed below are T cell receptor beta chains from one sample, sequenced in a study of radiotherapy plus CTLA-4 blockade in lung cancer. TCRdb's table, derived via immunoSEQ multiplex PCR, lists solely in-frame clones and lacks some. The data show about 98,000 clones, with approximately 78% seen just once and about 3.5% held by the top ten. Sequencing used peripheral blood, obtained from a patient treated with radiotherapy plus ipilimumab. The receptors here all came from a human donor with non-small cell lung cancer who had a partial response to radiotherapy plus ipilimumab. CDR3s include the opening cysteine and the closing phenylalanine or tryptophan. D genes are given only for firm matches. Part of the rows lack a size; the others show once, few, many or a class for expanded clones.

D gene: .
V gene: TRBV7-9
CDR3 length: 15
J gene: TRBJ1-4
clone size: few
CDR3 protein: CASSLPVGTNEKLFF
CDR3 DNA: TGTGCCAGCAGCCTACCCGTTGGAACTAATGAAAAACTGTTTTTT

D gene: TRBD1
V gene: TRBV18
CDR3 length: 17
J gene: TRBJ2-6
clone size: few
CDR3 protein: CASSPRTGNSGANVLTF
CDR3 DNA: TGTGCCAGCTCACCTCGGACAGGTAACTCTGGGGCCAACGTCCTGACTTTC

D gene: TRBD1
V gene: TRBV27
CDR3 length: 16
J gene: TRBJ2-1
clone size: .
CDR3 protein: CASSGVGDRWYNEQFF
CDR3 DNA: TGTGCCAGCAGTGGTGTAGGGGACAGATGGTACAATGAGCAGTTCTTC

D gene: .
V gene: TRBV7-7
CDR3 length: 13
J gene: TRBJ1-1
clone size: once
CDR3 protein: CASSPAGGTEAFF
CDR3 DNA: TGTGCCAGCAGCCCAGCGGGGGGCACTGAAGCTTTCTTT

D gene: TRBD1
V gene: TRBV11-2
CDR3 length: 15
J gene: TRBJ2-6
clone size: .
CDR3 protein: CASSDGQGRANVLTF
CDR3 DNA: TGTGCCAGCAGCGATGGACAGGGGAGGGCCAACGTCCTGACTTTC

D gene: .
V gene: TRBV5-1
CDR3 length: 14
J gene: TRBJ1-6
clone size: .
CDR3 protein: CASSWGGENSPLHF
CDR3 DNA: TGCGCCAGCAGCTGGGGGGGGGAAAATTCACCCCTCCACTTT

D gene: TRBD2
V gene: TRBV9
CDR3 length: 18
J gene: TRBJ2-5
clone size: .
CDR3 protein: CASSARLTSGVDQETQYF
CDR3 DNA: TGTGCCAGCAGCGCCCGACTAACTAGCGGGGTAGACCAAGAGACCCAGTACTTC

D gene: .
V gene: TRBV4-1
CDR3 length: 15
J gene: TRBJ2-3
clone size: .
CDR3 protein: CASSRGQGQTDTQYF
CDR3 DNA: TGCGCCAGCAGCCGGGGCCAGGGGCAGACAGATACGCAGTATTTT

D gene: .
V gene: TRBV14
CDR3 length: 14
J gene: TRBJ2-3
clone size: .
CDR3 protein: CASSQEASSNTQYF
CDR3 DNA: TGTGCCAGCAGCCAAGAGGCTAGTTCGAATACGCAGTATTTT

D gene: .
V gene: TRBV20-1
CDR3 length: 11
J gene: TRBJ2-7
clone size: .
CDR3 protein: CSVAGSWEQYF
CDR3 DNA: TGCAGTGTAGCAGGGTCGTGGGAGCAGTACTTC

D gene: TRBD1
V gene: TRBV4-2
CDR3 length: 16
J gene: TRBJ2-3
clone size: .
CDR3 protein: CASSSDRAARADTQYF
CDR3 DNA: TGTGCCAGCAGCTCGGACAGGGCGGCCAGGGCAGATACGCAGTATTTT

D gene: TRBD1
V gene: TRBV28
CDR3 length: 14
J gene: TRBJ1-5
clone size: .
CDR3 protein: CASSTGTGWQPQHF
CDR3 DNA: TGTGCCAGCAGCACCGGGACAGGCTGGCAGCCCCAGCATTTT

D gene: .
V gene: TRBV19
CDR3 length: 14
J gene: TRBJ1-1
clone size: .
CDR3 protein: CASGGRDLNTEAFF
CDR3 DNA: TGTGCCAGTGGCGGCCGCGACCTGAACACTGAAGCTTTCTTT

D gene: TRBD2
V gene: TRBV5-1
CDR3 length: 15
J gene: TRBJ2-7
clone size: .
CDR3 protein: CASSLRRTSGYEQYF
CDR3 DNA: TGCGCCAGCAGCTTGCGTAGGACTAGCGGCTACGAGCAGTACTTC

D gene: TRBD1
V gene: TRBV18
CDR3 length: 15
J gene: TRBJ2-7
clone size: few
CDR3 protein: CASSLTGTGAYEQYF
CDR3 DNA: TGTGCCAGCTCACTGACCGGGACAGGAGCCTACGAGCAGTACTTC

D gene: TRBD2
V gene: TRBV19
CDR3 length: 14
J gene: TRBJ2-2
clone size: .
CDR3 protein: CASSSPGGTGELFF
CDR3 DNA: TGTGCCAGTAGTTCCCCGGGGGGCACCGGGGAGCTGTTTTTT

D gene: TRBD1
V gene: TRBV7-2
CDR3 length: 15
J gene: TRBJ2-7
clone size: once
CDR3 protein: CASSLVGDRVNRQYF
CDR3 DNA: TGTGCCAGCAGCTTAGTAGGGGACAGGGTCAATCGGCAGTACTTC

D gene: .
V gene: TRBV30
CDR3 length: 13
J gene: TRBJ2-3
clone size: few
CDR3 protein: CACNRDETDTQYF
CDR3 DNA: TGTGCATGTAACAGGGATGAGACAGATACGCAGTATTTT

D gene: .
V gene: TRBV19
CDR3 length: 13
J gene: TRBJ1-1
clone size: .
CDR3 protein: CASSMEWNTEAFF
CDR3 DNA: TGTGCCAGTAGTATGGAGTGGAACACTGAAGCTTTCTTT

D gene: TRBD2
V gene: TRBV15
CDR3 length: 14
J gene: TRBJ2-7
clone size: .
CDR3 protein: CATSRGETSREQYF
CDR3 DNA: TGTGCCACCAGCAGAGGAGAGACTAGCCGCGAGCAGTACTTC

D gene: .
V gene: TRBV5-1
CDR3 length: 15
J gene: TRBJ1-2
clone size: .
CDR3 protein: CASSLVAGANYGYTF
CDR3 DNA: TGCGCCAGCAGCTTGGTGGCAGGGGCTAACTATGGCTACACCTTC

D gene: .
V gene: TRBV27
CDR3 length: 12
J gene: TRBJ2-7
clone size: once
CDR3 protein: CASSFLVYEQYF
CDR3 DNA: TGTGCCAGCAGTTTTCTAGTCTACGAGCAGTACTTC

D gene: TRBD1
V gene: TRBV7-3
CDR3 length: 15
J gene: TRBJ2-3
clone size: .
CDR3 protein: CASSPGTGSTDTQYF
CDR3 DNA: TGTGCCAGCAGCCCCGGGACAGGCAGCACAGATACGCAGTATTTT

D gene: .
V gene: TRBV19
CDR3 length: 17
J gene: TRBJ1-1
clone size: .
CDR3 protein: CASSSPGDARSRGEAFF
CDR3 DNA: TGTGCCAGTAGTTCGCCAGGGGATGCCCGCTCGAGAGGTGAAGCTTTCTTT

D gene: .
V gene: TRBV5-1
CDR3 length: 14
J gene: TRBJ1-1
clone size: few
CDR3 protein: CASSLEQGRTEAFF
CDR3 DNA: TGCGCCAGCAGCTTGGAACAAGGGAGAACTGAAGCTTTCTTT

D gene: .
V gene: TRBV6-6
CDR3 length: 15
J gene: TRBJ2-6
clone size: few
CDR3 protein: CASSSQGSGANVLTF
CDR3 DNA: TGTGCCAGCAGTTCACAGGGTTCTGGGGCCAACGTCCTGACTTTC

D gene: .
V gene: TRBV29-1
CDR3 length: 11
J gene: TRBJ1-1
clone size: .
CDR3 protein: CSGQGRAEAFF
CDR3 DNA: TGCAGCGGCCAGGGTCGCGCTGAAGCTTTCTTT

D gene: .
V gene: TRBV28
CDR3 length: 15
J gene: TRBJ1-1
clone size: once
CDR3 protein: CASSPPWAAGTEAFF
CDR3 DNA: TGTGCCAGCAGTCCTCCCTGGGCAGCGGGCACTGAAGCTTTCTTT

D gene: .
V gene: TRBV11-2
CDR3 length: 14
J gene: TRBJ2-1
clone size: .
CDR3 protein: CASSFGRTYNEQFF
CDR3 DNA: TGTGCCAGCAGCTTTGGCAGAACCTACAATGAGCAGTTCTTC

D gene: .
V gene: TRBV7-2
CDR3 length: 17
J gene: TRBJ2-3
clone size: .
CDR3 protein: CASSLEEQVNPRDTQYF
CDR3 DNA: TGTGCCAGCAGCTTAGAAGAACAGGTCAACCCCAGGGATACGCAGTATTTT

D gene: .
V gene: TRBV19
CDR3 length: 16
J gene: TRBJ1-1
clone size: few
CDR3 protein: CASSLRDTLMNTEAFF
CDR3 DNA: TGTGCCAGTAGTCTCCGGGACACTTTAATGAACACTGAAGCTTTCTTT

D gene: .
V gene: TRBV27
CDR3 length: 16
J gene: TRBJ2-2
clone size: .
CDR3 protein: CASSQGPPENTGELFF
CDR3 DNA: TGTGCCAGCAGCCAGGGGCCCCCAGAGAACACCGGGGAGCTGTTTTTT

D gene: .
V gene: TRBV28
CDR3 length: 14
J gene: TRBJ1-1
clone size: once
CDR3 protein: CASYDLTVNTEAFF
CDR3 DNA: TGTGCCAGTTACGATCTGACTGTGAACACTGAAGCTTTCTTT

D gene: TRBD1
V gene: TRBV6-5
CDR3 length: 14
J gene: TRBJ1-1
clone size: .
CDR3 protein: CASTEGGTGTEAFF
CDR3 DNA: TGTGCCAGCACCGAAGGGGGCACCGGGACTGAAGCTTTCTTT

D gene: .
V gene: TRBV9
CDR3 length: 14
J gene: TRBJ2-1
clone size: .
CDR3 protein: CASSGVASYNEQFF
CDR3 DNA: TGTGCCAGCAGCGGTGTAGCCTCCTACAATGAGCAGTTCTTC

D gene: .
V gene: TRBV6-5
CDR3 length: 15
J gene: TRBJ2-3
clone size: .
CDR3 protein: CASSYRGASTDTQYF
CDR3 DNA: TGTGCCAGCAGTTACCGTGGGGCGAGCACAGATACGCAGTATTTT

D gene: .
V gene: TRBV15
CDR3 length: 15
J gene: TRBJ2-3
clone size: .
CDR3 protein: CATMRDITSTDTQYF
CDR3 DNA: TGTGCCACCATGCGCGACATAACTAGCACAGATACGCAGTATTTT

D gene: TRBD2
V gene: TRBV11-1
CDR3 length: 15
J gene: TRBJ2-5
clone size: .
CDR3 protein: CASSNGLAAPETQYF
CDR3 DNA: TGTGCCAGCAGCAACGGACTAGCGGCCCCAGAGACCCAGTACTTC

D gene: TRBD1
V gene: TRBV28
CDR3 length: 17
J gene: TRBJ1-4
clone size: .
CDR3 protein: CASSSPGQGATNEKLFF
CDR3 DNA: TGTGCCAGCAGTTCTCCGGGACAGGGAGCAACTAATGAAAAACTGTTTTTT

D gene: TRBD1
V gene: TRBV28
CDR3 length: 15
J gene: TRBJ1-3
clone size: .
CDR3 protein: CASSWQQGVRNTIYF
CDR3 DNA: TGTGCCAGCAGTTGGCAACAGGGGGTCAGAAACACCATATATTTT

D gene: TRBD1
V gene: TRBV18
CDR3 length: 15
J gene: TRBJ2-5
clone size: once
CDR3 protein: CASSHEGQVGETQYF
CDR3 DNA: TGTGCCAGCTCACACGAGGGACAGGTCGGAGAGACCCAGTACTTC

D gene: TRBD2
V gene: TRBV6-5
CDR3 length: 16
J gene: TRBJ2-5
clone size: once
CDR3 protein: CASSWGTTGLQETQYF
CDR3 DNA: TGTGCCAGCAGTTGGGGGACTACAGGTTTACAAGAGACCCAGTACTTC

D gene: .
V gene: TRBV28
CDR3 length: 15
J gene: TRBJ1-5
clone size: .
CDR3 protein: CASSSPKGGIQPQHF
CDR3 DNA: TGTGCCAGCAGTTCCCCGAAAGGAGGTATTCAGCCCCAGCATTTT

D gene: .
V gene: TRBV28
CDR3 length: 16
J gene: TRBJ1-1
clone size: .
CDR3 protein: CASSLGAVKGDTEAFF
CDR3 DNA: TGTGCCAGCAGTTTAGGCGCCGTAAAGGGAGACACTGAAGCTTTCTTT

D gene: TRBD2
V gene: TRBV7-2
CDR3 length: 15
J gene: TRBJ2-1
clone size: .
CDR3 protein: CASSLAATSPPRQFF
CDR3 DNA: TGTGCCAGCAGCTTAGCAGCGACTAGCCCCCCGAGGCAGTTCTTC

D gene: .
V gene: TRBV9
CDR3 length: 16
J gene: TRBJ2-1
clone size: .
CDR3 protein: CASSPQSPTSYNEQFF
CDR3 DNA: TGTGCCAGCAGCCCTCAAAGCCCTACCTCCTACAATGAGCAGTTCTTC

D gene: TRBD1
V gene: TRBV28
CDR3 length: 15
J gene: TRBJ2-1
clone size: .
CDR3 protein: CASSLLTGSDNEQFF
CDR3 DNA: TGTGCCAGCAGTTTATTGACAGGGAGTGACAATGAGCAGTTCTTC

D gene: .
V gene: TRBV7-2
CDR3 length: 13
J gene: TRBJ2-7
clone size: few
CDR3 protein: CASSFRGLNEQYF
CDR3 DNA: TGTGCCAGCAGCTTCCGAGGGTTAAACGAGCAGTACTTC

D gene: .
V gene: TRBV15
CDR3 length: 15
J gene: TRBJ1-2
clone size: .
CDR3 protein: CATSRAAGANYGYTF
CDR3 DNA: TGTGCCACCAGCAGAGCCGCGGGAGCTAACTATGGCTACACCTTC